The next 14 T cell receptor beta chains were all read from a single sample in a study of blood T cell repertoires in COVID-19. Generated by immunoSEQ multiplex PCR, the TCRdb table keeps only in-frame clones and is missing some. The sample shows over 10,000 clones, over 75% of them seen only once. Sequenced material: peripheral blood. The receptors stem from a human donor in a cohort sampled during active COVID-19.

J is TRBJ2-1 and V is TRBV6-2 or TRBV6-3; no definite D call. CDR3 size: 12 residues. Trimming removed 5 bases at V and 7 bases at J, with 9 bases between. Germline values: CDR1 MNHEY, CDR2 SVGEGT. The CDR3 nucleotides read TGTGCCAGCAGTACCTACGTGAATGAGCAGTTCTTC. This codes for CASSTYVNEQFF.

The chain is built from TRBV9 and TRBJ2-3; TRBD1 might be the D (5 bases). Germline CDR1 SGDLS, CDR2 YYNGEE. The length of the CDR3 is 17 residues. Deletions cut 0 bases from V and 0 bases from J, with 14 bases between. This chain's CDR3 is CASSVGDSYTSTDTQYF. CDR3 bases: TGTGCCAGCAGCGTAGGCGACAGCTACACTAGCACAGATACGCAGTATTTT.

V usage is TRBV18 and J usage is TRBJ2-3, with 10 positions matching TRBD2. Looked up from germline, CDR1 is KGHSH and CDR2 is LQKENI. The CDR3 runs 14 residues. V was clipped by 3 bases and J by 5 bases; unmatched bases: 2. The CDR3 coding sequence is TGTGCCAGCTCACCCCCTAGCGGGGGAGATACGCAGTATTTT. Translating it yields CASSPPSGGDTQYF.

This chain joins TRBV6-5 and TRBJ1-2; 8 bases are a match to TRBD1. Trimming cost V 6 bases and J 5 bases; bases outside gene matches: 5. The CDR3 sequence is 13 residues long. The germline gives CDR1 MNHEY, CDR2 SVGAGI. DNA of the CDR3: TGTGCCAGCAGGGAGACAGGGGAGTATGGCTACACCTTC. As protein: CASRETGEYGYTF.

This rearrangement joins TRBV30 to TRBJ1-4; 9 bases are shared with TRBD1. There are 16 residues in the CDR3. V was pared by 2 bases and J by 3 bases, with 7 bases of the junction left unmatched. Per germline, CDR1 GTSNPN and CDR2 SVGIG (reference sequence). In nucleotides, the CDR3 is TGTGCCTGGAGTAACTACAGGGGGCGGGCTAATGAAAAACTGTTTTTT. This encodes CAWSNYRGRANEKLFF. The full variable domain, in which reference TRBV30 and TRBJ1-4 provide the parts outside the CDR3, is SQTIHQWPATLVQPVGSPLSLECTVEGTSNPNLYWYRQAAGRGLQLLFYSVGIGQISSEVPQNLSASRPQDRQFILSSKKLLLSDSGFYLCAWSNYRGRANEKLFFGSGTQLSVL.

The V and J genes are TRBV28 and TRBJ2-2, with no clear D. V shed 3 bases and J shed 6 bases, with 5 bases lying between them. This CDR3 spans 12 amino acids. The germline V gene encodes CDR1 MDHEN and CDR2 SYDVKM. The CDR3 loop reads CASSLRPGELFF. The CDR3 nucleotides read TGTGCCAGCAGTTTGCGGCCCGGGGAGCTGTTTTTT. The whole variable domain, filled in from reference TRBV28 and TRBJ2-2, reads DVKVTQSSRYLVKRTGEKVFLECVQDMDHENMFWYRQDPGLGLRLIYFSYDVKMKEKGDIPEGYSVSREKKERFSLILESASTNQTSMYLCASSLRPGELFFGEGSRLTVL.

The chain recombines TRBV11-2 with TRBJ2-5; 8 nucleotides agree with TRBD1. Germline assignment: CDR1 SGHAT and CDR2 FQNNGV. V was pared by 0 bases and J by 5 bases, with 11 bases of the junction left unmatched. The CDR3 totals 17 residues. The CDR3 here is CASSLDHARGHGETQYF. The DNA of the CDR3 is TGTGCCAGCAGCTTAGATCACGCCAGGGGGCACGGGGAGACCCAGTACTTC.

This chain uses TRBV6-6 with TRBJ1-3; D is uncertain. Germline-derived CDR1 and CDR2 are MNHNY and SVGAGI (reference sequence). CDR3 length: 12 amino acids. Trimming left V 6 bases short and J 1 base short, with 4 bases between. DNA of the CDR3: TGTGCCAGCAGCCCATCTGGAAACACCATATATTTT. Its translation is CASSPSGNTIYF.

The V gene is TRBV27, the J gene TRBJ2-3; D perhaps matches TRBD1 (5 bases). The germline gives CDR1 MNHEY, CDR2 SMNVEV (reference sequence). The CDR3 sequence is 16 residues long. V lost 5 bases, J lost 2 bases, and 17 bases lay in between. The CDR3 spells CASSRVAGWATDTQYF. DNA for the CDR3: TGTGCCAGCAGTAGGGTCGCAGGGTGGGCCACAGATACGCAGTATTTT.

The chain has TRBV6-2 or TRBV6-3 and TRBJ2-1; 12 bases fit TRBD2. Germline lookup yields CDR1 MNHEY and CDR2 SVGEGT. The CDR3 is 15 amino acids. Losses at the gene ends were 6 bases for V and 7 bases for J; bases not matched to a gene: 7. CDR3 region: CASSLGLAGGNEQFF. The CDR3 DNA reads TGTGCCAGCAGCCTGGGACTAGCGGGCGGGAATGAGCAGTTCTTC.

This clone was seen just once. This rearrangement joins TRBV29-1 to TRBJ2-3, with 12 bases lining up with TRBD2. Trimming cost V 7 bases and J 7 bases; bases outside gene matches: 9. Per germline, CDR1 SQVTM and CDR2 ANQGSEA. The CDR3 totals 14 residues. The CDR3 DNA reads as TGCAGCGGCCGACTAGCGGGAGCCAGAAATACGCAGTATTTT. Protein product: CSGRLAGARNTQYF.

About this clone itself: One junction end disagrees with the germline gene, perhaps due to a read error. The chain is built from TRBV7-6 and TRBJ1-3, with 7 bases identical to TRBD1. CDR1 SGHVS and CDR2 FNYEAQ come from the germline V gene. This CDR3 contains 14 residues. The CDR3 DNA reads TGTGCCAGCAGCTTACCCTCCGACAGGGCTCGCGTCTCTTTT. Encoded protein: CASSLPSDRARVSF.

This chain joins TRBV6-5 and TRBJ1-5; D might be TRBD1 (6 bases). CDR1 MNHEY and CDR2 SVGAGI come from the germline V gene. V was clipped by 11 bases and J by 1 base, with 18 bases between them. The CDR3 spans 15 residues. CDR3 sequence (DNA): TGTGCCGCTCATCCGGGGGGGGCGAGCAATCAGCCCCAGCATTTT. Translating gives CAAHPGGASNQPQHF.

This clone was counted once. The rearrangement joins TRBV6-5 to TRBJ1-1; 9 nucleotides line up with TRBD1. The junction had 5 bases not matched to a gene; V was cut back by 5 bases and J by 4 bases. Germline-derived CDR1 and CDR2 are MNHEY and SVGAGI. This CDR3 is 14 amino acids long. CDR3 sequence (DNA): TGTGCCAGCAGTATGGGACAGGGCGGCACTGAAGCTTTCTTT. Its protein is CASSMGQGGTEAFF.